This entry features one T cell receptor (beta chain) sequence. Its matching antigen is unknown. These data originate in a study of graft-versus-host responses after intestinal transplantation. Overall study: Recipients had multivisceral, liver-intestinal, or isolated intestinal transplants. Anti-thymocyte globulin induction preceded approximately three years of tacrolimus and steroid maintenance in all recipients. The study, taken as a whole, reports: The marrow of recipients harbored GvH clones, and ileum or blood showed some of them first. An association linked early post-transplant HvG declines with peak circulating GvH clone levels.

The protocol was immunoSEQ multiplex PCR, while the TCRdb copy is restricted to in-frame clones and leaves out a portion. The sample lists around 30,000 clones, about three quarters occurring once. Intraepithelial plus lamina propria lymphocytes were released by processing graft tissue. Trimming left V 0 bases short and J 1 base short, with 12 bases between. Per the germline V gene, CDR1 is MGHDK and CDR2 is SYGVNS. The CDR3 has 16 amino acids. The sequence derives from a human patient who received an intestinal transplant, so some T cells may come from the graft donor. The V and J genes are TRBV25-1 and TRBJ1-1, with D possibly TRBD1 on 5 matching bases. This specimen consisted of ileum tissue, obtained 98 days after intestinal transplantation. CDR3 sequence: CASSEYHLRGNTEAFF. The CDR3 region has the DNA TGTGCCAGCAGTGAATATCACCTTAGGGGGAACACTGAAGCTTTCTTT.